The 22 T cell receptor beta chains given below trace back to one sample, sequenced in a study of T cells after yellow fever vaccination. TCRdb passed the 5' RACE reads through MiXCR, listing each CDR3 protein once. The sample shows 610,000 or so distinct CDR3 sequences, 10% to 15% of them seen only once. The starting material was PBMCs, obtained on the day of the yellow fever booster vaccination. The receptors come from a man aged 30 to 45 who received the YFV17D yellow fever vaccine.

This chain uses TRBV12-3 or TRBV12-4 with TRBJ2-1; a possible D gene is TRBD2 (6 bases). CDR3 length equals 17 residues. V lost 8 bases to trimming and J lost 2 bases, with 22 bases between them. The CDR3 nucleotides are TGTGCCAGCTCGGGACTGCACACCCGAGTCACCTACAATGAGCAGTTCTTC. Translation: CASSGLHTRVTYNEQFF.

This clonotype was counted at least ten times. This chain connects TRBV5-1 to TRBJ2-5; 11 bases map to TRBD2. Looked up from germline, CDR1 is SGHRS and CDR2 is YFSETQ. J lost 5 bases, V lost 6 bases, and 3 bases had no gene match. The CDR3 consists of 13 residues. CDR3 loop: CASTWTSGETQYF. DNA of the CDR3: TGCGCCAGCACCTGGACTAGCGGGGAGACCCAGTACTTC. Together with reference TRBV5-1 and TRBJ2-5, the CDR3 gives the full variable domain: KAGVTQTPRYLIKTRGQQVTLSCSPISGHRSVSWYQQTPGQGLQFLFEYFSETQRNKGNFPGRFSGRQFSNSRSEMNVSTLELGDSALYLCASTWTSGETQYFGPGTRLLVL.

The table lists this clonotype with a few counts. The chain carries TRBV6-6 and TRBJ2-4; D is undetermined. Trimming shortened V by 7 bases and J by 3 bases, and 1 base separated the two germline ends. The CDR3 length is 10 residues. CDR1 is MNHNY and CDR2 is SVGAGI in the germline V gene (reference sequence). CDR3 sequence reads: CASNKNIQYF. CDR3 DNA sequence: TGTGCCAGCAACAAAAACATTCAGTACTTC.

The chain links TRBV12-3 or TRBV12-4 to TRBJ2-1; tentatively, D is TRBD2 (6 bases). V was trimmed by 6 bases and J by 7 bases, leaving 19 bases between them. The CDR3 runs 15 residues. CDR3 amino acids: CASSIPTSIRNEQFF. The CDR3 bases are TGTGCCAGCAGCATCCCGACTAGTATCAGGAATGAGCAGTTCTTC.

In DNA form, the CDR3 reads TGTGCCACCAGCCCAACTGTCGGCCGAGGAGGCAATCAGCCCCAGCATTTT. Amino acids: CATSPTVGRGGNQPQHF. The genes are TRBV15 and TRBJ1-5; D unresolved. This CDR3 comprises 17 residues. Germline CDR1 LNHNV, CDR2 YYDKDF (reference sequence). Trimming took off 5 bases at V and 2 bases at J, with 19 bases between the two ends.

This clonotype was seen a handful of times. The chain couples TRBV6-4 to TRBJ2-5, with 8 bases identical to TRBD1. The germline V gene has CDR1 MRHNA and CDR2 SNTAGT. J lost 4 bases, V lost 2 bases, and 0 bases had no gene match. This CDR3 contains 13 residues. The CDR3 DNA is TGTGCCAGCAGTGACGACAGGGGAGAGACCCAGTACTTC. Amino acids: CASSDDRGETQYF.

In DNA, the CDR3 is TGTGCCAGCAGCTTGGGCGGGAGTTTAGATGAGCAGTTCTTC. Protein: CASSLGGSLDEQFF. The rearrangement links TRBV7-2 to TRBJ2-1; 7 bases are shared with TRBD2. Germline V gene sequence: CDR1 SGHTA, CDR2 FQGNSA. This CDR3 is built from 14 residues. Trimming cost V 3 bases and J 8 bases; bases outside gene matches: 7.

The chain links TRBV6-6 to TRBJ2-7; D is ambiguous. CDR3 size: 11 residues. Trimming cost V 6 bases and J 3 bases, with 6 bases left between them. In germline, CDR1 is MNHNY, CDR2 SVGAGI (reference sequence). The CDR3 bases are TGTGCCAGCAGATTCGACTACGAGCAGTACTTC. This encodes CASRFDYEQYF.

This clonotype was seen a handful of times. V is TRBV5-1 and J is TRBJ2-7; D is unresolved. Germline V gene sequence: CDR1 SGHRS, CDR2 YFSETQ. The CDR3 totals 15 residues. V was trimmed by 0 bases and J by 6 bases, leaving 16 bases between them. In DNA form, the CDR3 reads TGCGCCAGCAGCTTGGGTCGCTTACGGGTTACCGAGCAGTACTTC. This translates into CASSLGRLRVTEQYF.

The J gene is TRBJ2-3, the V gene TRBV6-1; D may be TRBD1 or TRBD2 (5 bases each). Germline loops: CDR1 MNHNS, CDR2 SASEGT. The length of the CDR3 is 14 residues. V was cut by 6 bases and J by 9 bases, with 19 bases left in between. CDR3 nucleotide sequence: TGTGCCAGCAGCCGAGGGACGGGAAAACACACGCAGTATTTT. Its protein is CASSRGTGKHTQYF.

This clonotype has more than one count but fewer than ten. The rearrangement links TRBV5-1 to TRBJ2-2; tentatively, D is TRBD1 (6 bases). From germline, CDR1 is SGHRS and CDR2 YFSETQ. V was trimmed by 10 bases and J by 2 bases, leaving 15 bases between them. This CDR3 region has 14 residues. In DNA form, the CDR3 reads TGCGCCTCCGGACAGACTAAAAACACCGGGGAGCTGTTTTTT. As protein: CASGQTKNTGELFF.

This clonotype has only a few counts. The V call is TRBV12-5, the J call TRBJ2-1; D unclear. Trimming stripped 5 bases from V and 3 bases from J, with 2 bases between. The CDR3 loop spans 11 amino acids. Germline V lookup: CDR1 LGHNT, CDR2 FRNRAP. In DNA form, the CDR3 reads TGTGCTAGTGGTATCTACAATGAGCAGTTCTTC. This gives the protein CASGIYNEQFF.

The V call is TRBV5-4, the J call TRBJ2-2; 9 nucleotides match TRBD2. The germline CDR1 and CDR2 sequences are SGHNT and YYREEE (reference sequence). CDR3 length equals 16 residues. Germline trimming cut 1 base from V and 5 bases from J; bases unmatched to any gene: 6. CDR3 residues: CASSLSSGMYTGELFF. In DNA form, the CDR3 reads TGTGCCAGCAGCTTGTCTAGCGGGATGTATACCGGGGAGCTGTTTTTT.

This clonotype was detected only a few times. In DNA form, the CDR3 reads TGTGCCAGCAGCCACTTCGGGACACAAAATTACAATGAGCAGTTCTTC. It codes for CASSHFGTQNYNEQFF. The J gene is TRBJ2-1, the V gene TRBV14, with D maybe TRBD1 (6 bases). The germline V gene has CDR1 SGHDN and CDR2 FVKESK. The CDR3 sequence is 16 residues long. V lost 3 bases and J 4 bases, leaving 16 bases between the germline ends.

This rearrangement joins TRBV18 to TRBJ2-5, with a possible D match to TRBD1 (5 bases). The CDR3 totals 12 residues. Germline lookup yields CDR1 KGHSH and CDR2 LQKENI. Trimming removed 2 bases from V and 5 bases from J, with 6 bases in between. CDR3 DNA sequence: TGTGCCAGCTCACCAAACAGGGAGACCCAGTACTTC. Its protein product is CASSPNRETQYF.

This clonotype has more than one count but fewer than ten. The chain recombines TRBV11-2 with TRBJ2-3; 8 nucleotides line up with TRBD2. Looked up from germline, CDR1 is SGHAT and CDR2 is FQNNGV. The CDR3 is 20 amino acids. With 5 bases clipped from V and 0 bases from J, the junction kept 19 bases outside the gene matches. The CDR3: CASSTQRASGGLRSTDTQYF. CDR3 sequence (DNA): TGTGCCAGCAGCACCCAGAGGGCCAGCGGGGGCCTTAGAAGCACAGATACGCAGTATTTT.

V gene TRBV20-1 combines with J gene TRBJ1-5; TRBD1 might be the D (5 bases). Germline V gene data show CDR1 as DFQATT and CDR2 as SNEGSKA (reference sequence). The ends were cut back, 1 base at V and 7 bases at J, with 11 bases in the middle. The CDR3 spans 13 residues. In DNA form, the CDR3 reads TGCAGTGCTAGAGTGGCAGGGAACCAGCCCCAGCATTTT. It codes for CSARVAGNQPQHF.

This clonotype turned up a few times. The rearrangement links TRBV10-3 to TRBJ2-7, with 7 bases identical to TRBD1. Germline CDR1 and CDR2: ENHRY and SYGVKD. The CDR3 contains 16 residues. V trimming: 2 bases; J trimming: 6 bases; junction bases outside the gene matches: 13. CDR3 sequence (DNA): TGTGCCATCAGTGAGGCTACCCTCGGGACAGCTGGCGAGCAGTACTTC. Its translation: CAISEATLGTAGEQYF.

Only a few counts were recorded for this clonotype. The V and J genes are TRBV5-1 and TRBJ2-1; D call uncertain. The CDR3 spans 11 residues. Per the germline V gene, CDR1 is SGHRS and CDR2 is YFSETQ. The V gene lost 5 bases and the J gene lost 7 bases, with 7 bases spanning the gap. In DNA form, the CDR3 reads TGCGCCAGCAGGGCGGAGAATGAGCAGTTCTTC. Its translation is CASRAENEQFF.

This clonotype has a handful of counts. V is TRBV4-3 and J is TRBJ2-7; 9 bases match TRBD1. The germline V gene encodes CDR1 LGHNA and CDR2 YSLEER. J gave up 2 bases and V 3 bases, and 5 bases lay outside the gene matches. CDR3 size: 15 residues. This CDR3 is CASSQAQGAAYEQYF. DNA for the CDR3: TGCGCCAGCAGCCAGGCACAGGGGGCAGCCTACGAGCAGTACTTC.

The CDR3 sequence is CASSRFSQWDYGYTF. Here the CDR3 DNA reads TGTGCCAGCAGTCGATTCTCTCAGTGGGACTATGGCTACACCTTC. The V and J genes are TRBV5-4 and TRBJ1-2; D is uncertain. CDR1 is SGHNT, CDR2 YYREEE, per germline (reference sequence). The CDR3 extends over 15 amino acids. V was cut by 5 bases and J by 3 bases, with 17 bases left in between. Complete variable domain (other parts from reference TRBV5-4 and TRBJ1-2): ETGVTQSPTHLIKTRGQQVTLRCSSQSGHNTVSWYQQALGQGPQFIFQYYREEENGRGNFPPRFSGLQFPNYSSELNVNALELDDSALYLCASSRFSQWDYGYTFGSGTRLTVV.

The chain joins TRBV4-2 to TRBJ2-7; weak D call: TRBD1 (8 bases). Trimming stripped 2 bases from V and 5 bases from J, with 19 bases between. Germline V gene lookup returns CDR1 LGHNA and CDR2 YNFKEQ. The CDR3 covers 16 residues. The CDR3 region has the DNA TGTGCCAGCAGCCAATTGGGGGGGGCAGGGGGCGACGAGCAGTACTTC. Protein product: CASSQLGGAGGDEQYF.